This T cell receptor beta chain appears in the sequencing data of a study of shared clonotypes between healthy human individuals. Overall study findings and caveats: Naive CD4 clonotype sharing across several donors was 5% to 6%.

Naive-designated CD8 cells lacked CD45RO, were positively enriched for CCR7, and omitted terminally differentiated effector memory CD45RA+ cells. Profiling relied on immunoSEQ multiplex PCR, and the TCRdb table lists in-frame clones only, not all of them. This table holds some 2 million clones, roughly 95% found once. This clone showed up just once. Its antigen remains unknown. There are 16 residues in the CDR3. Germline V gene sequence: CDR1 SGHAT, CDR2 FQNNGV. The V gene end was trimmed by 3 bases and the J gene end by 5 bases; junction bases not matched to a gene: 11. J is TRBJ2-7 and V is TRBV11-2; 9 nucleotides agree with TRBD2. The receptor's source is a man between 18 and 35 years old in good health. The sample taken for sequencing was naive CD8+ T cells sorted from blood. The DNA of the CDR3 is TGTGCCAGCAGCTTGGGCAGCCTTAGCGGGAGAGACGAGCAGTACTTC. Protein sequence: CASSLGSLSGRDEQYF.